This T cell receptor beta chain was captured by sequencing in a study of OX40 agonist ivuxolimab in advanced cancers. Study-wide points: CD4+ and CD8+ T cells in blood underwent clonal expansion by week 6 at 0.1 to 3.0 mg/kg.

The CDR3 runs 15 residues. Germline V gene lookup returns CDR1 MDHEN and CDR2 SYDVKM. Trimming removed 2 bases from V and 3 bases from J, with 11 bases in between. Using immunoSEQ multiplex PCR, the repertoire was profiled, and TCRdb retains in-frame clones only, with some absent. Among some 22,000 clones listed, roughly 80% were seen once. Blood specimens came from baseline, cycle 4 day 1, and cycle 7 day 1. Note on this clone: Its antigen is not identified.

This clonotype was sampled from an adult with an advanced solid tumor such as melanoma, head and neck, liver or kidney cancer. The chain couples TRBV28 to TRBJ1-3, with D possibly being TRBD1 (5 bases). The sample was CD4+ or CD8+ T cells sorted from blood, taken in a trial of the OX40 agonist ivuxolimab. CDR3 in DNA: TGTGCCAGCAGTTTAGTCCCAGGGTTTGGAAACACCATATATTTT. It translates to CASSLVPGFGNTIYF.